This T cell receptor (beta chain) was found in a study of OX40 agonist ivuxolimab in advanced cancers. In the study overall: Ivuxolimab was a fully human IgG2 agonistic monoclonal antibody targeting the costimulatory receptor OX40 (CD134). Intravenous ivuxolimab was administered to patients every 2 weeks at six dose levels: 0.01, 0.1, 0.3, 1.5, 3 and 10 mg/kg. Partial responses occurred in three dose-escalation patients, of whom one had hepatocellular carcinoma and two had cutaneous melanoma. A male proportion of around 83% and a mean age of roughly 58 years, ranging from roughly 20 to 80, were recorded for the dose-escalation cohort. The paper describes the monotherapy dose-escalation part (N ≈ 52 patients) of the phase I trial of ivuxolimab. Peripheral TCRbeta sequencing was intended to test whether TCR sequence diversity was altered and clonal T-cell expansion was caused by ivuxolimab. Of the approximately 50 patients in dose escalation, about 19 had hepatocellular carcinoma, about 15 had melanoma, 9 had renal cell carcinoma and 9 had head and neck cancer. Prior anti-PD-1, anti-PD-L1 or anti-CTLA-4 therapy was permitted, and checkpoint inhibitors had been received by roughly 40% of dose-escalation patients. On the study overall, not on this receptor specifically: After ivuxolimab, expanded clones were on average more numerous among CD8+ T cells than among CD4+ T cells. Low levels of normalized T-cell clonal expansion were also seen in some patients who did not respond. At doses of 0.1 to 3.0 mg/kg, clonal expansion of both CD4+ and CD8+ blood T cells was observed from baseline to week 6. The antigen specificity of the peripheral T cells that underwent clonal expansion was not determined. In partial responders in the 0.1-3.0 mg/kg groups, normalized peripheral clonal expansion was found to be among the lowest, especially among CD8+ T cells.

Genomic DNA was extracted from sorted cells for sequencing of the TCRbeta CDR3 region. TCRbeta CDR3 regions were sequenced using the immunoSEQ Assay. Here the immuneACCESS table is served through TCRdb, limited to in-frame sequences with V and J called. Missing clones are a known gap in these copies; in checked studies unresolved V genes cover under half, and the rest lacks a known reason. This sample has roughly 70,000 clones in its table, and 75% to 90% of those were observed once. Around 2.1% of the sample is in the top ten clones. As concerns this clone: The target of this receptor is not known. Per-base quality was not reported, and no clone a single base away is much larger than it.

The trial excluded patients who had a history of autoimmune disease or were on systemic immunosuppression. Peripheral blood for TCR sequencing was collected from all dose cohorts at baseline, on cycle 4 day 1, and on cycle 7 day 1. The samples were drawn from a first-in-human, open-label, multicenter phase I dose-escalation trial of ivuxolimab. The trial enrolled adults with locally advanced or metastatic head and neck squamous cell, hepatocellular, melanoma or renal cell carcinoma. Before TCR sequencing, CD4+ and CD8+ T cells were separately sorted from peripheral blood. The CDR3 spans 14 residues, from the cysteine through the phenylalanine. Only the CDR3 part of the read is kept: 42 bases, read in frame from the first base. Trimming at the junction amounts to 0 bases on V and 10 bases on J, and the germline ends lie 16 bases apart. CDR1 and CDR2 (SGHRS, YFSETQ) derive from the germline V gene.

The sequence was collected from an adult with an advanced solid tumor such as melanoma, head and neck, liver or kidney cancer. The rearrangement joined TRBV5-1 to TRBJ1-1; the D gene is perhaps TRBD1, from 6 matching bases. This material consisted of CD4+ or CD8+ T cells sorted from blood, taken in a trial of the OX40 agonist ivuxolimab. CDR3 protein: CASSLATQGRVAFF. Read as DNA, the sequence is TGCGCCAGCAGCTTGGCCACCCAGGGGAGGGTAGCTTTCTTT.